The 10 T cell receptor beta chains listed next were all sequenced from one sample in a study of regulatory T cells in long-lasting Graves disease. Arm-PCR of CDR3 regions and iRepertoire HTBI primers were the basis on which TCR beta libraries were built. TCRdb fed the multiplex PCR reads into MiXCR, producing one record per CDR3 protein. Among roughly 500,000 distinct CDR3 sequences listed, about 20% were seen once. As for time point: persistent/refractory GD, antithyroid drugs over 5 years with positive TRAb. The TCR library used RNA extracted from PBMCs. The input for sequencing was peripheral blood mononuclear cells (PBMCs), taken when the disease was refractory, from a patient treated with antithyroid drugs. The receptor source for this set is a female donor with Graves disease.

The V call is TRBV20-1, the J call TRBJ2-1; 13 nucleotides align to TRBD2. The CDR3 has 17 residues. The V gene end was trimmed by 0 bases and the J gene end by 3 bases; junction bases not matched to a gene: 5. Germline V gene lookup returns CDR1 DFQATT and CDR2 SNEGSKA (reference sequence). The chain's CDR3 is CSARDLRTSGSYNEQFF. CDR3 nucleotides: TGCAGTGCTAGAGATCTTAGGACTAGCGGGAGCTACAATGAGCAGTTCTTC.

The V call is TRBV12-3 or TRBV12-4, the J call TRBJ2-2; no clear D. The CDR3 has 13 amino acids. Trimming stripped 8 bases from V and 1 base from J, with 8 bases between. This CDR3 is CASRPVNTGELFF. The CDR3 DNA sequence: TGTGCCAGCCGACCGGTGAACACCGGGGAGCTGTTTTTT.

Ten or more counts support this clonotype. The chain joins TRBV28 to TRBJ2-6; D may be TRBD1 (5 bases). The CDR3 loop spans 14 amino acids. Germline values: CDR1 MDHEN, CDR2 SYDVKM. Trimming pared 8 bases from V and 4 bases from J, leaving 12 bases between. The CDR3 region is CASGAGLGANVLTF. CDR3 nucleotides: TGTGCCAGCGGAGCAGGGTTAGGGGCCAACGTCCTGACTTTC.

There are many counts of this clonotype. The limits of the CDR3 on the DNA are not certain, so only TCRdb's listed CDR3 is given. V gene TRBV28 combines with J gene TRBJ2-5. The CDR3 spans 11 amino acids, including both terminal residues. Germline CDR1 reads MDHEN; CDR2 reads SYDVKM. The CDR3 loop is CASSFLETQYF.

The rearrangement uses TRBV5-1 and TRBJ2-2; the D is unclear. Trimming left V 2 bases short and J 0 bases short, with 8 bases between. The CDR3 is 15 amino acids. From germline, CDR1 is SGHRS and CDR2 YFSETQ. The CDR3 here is CASSLSTPNTGELFF. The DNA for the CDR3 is TGCGCCAGCAGCTTATCTACCCCGAACACCGGGGAGCTGTTTTTT.

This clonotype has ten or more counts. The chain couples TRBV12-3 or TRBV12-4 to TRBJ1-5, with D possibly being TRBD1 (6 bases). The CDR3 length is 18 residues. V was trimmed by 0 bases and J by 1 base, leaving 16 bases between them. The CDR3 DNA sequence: TGTGCCAGCAGTTTAGCGTCCCTGGCAGGGGTGAGCAATCAGCCCCAGCATTTT. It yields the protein CASSLASLAGVSNQPQHF.

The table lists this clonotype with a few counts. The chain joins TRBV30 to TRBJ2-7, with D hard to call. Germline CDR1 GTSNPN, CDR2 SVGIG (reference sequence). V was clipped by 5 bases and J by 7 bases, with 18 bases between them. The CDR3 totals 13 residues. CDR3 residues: CAWAYPPSREQYF. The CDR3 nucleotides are TGTGCCTGGGCGTATCCGCCAAGCAGGGAGCAGTACTTC.

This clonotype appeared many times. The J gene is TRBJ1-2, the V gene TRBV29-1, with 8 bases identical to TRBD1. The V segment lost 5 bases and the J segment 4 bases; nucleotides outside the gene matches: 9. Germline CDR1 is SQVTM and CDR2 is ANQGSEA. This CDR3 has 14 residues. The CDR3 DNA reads TGCAGCGTTCCTGACAGGGGAAGGGGCTATGGCTACACCTTC. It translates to CSVPDRGRGYGYTF.

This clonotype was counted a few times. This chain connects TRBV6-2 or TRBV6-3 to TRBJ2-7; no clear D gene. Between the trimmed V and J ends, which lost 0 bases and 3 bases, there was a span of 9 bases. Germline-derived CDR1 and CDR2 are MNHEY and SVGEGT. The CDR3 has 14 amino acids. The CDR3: CASSYSSDSYEQYF. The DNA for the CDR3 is TGTGCCAGCAGTTACTCGTCTGATAGCTACGAGCAGTACTTC.

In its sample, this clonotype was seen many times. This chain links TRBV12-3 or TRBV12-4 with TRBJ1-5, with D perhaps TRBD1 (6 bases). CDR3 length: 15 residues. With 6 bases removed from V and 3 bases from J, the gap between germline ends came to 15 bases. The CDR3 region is CASSKKQGFNQPQHF. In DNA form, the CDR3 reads TGTGCCAGCAGCAAAAAACAGGGTTTCAATCAGCCCCAGCATTTT.